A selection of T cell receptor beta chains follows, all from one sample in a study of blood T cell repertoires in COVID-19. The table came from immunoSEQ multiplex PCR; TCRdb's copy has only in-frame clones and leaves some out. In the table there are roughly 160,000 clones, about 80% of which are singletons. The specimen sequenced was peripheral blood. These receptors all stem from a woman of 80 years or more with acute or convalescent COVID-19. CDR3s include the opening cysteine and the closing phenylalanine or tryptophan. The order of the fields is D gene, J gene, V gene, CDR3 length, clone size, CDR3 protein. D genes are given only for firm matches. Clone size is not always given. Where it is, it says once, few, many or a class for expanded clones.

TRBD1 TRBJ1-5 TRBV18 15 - CASSPTGTGNEPQHF
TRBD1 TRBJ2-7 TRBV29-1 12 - CSVGQGDNEQYF
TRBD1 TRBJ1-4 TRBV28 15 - CASSPRGISNEKLFF
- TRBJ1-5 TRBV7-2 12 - CASSFPNQPQHF
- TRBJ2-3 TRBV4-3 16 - CASSQDPDISTDTQYF
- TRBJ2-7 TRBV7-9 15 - CASSWGGRGYEEQYF
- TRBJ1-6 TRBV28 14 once CASTRVLRNSPLHF
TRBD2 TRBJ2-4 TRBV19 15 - CASSPDGRGGNIQYF
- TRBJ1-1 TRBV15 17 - CATSRDLVTGPNTEAFF
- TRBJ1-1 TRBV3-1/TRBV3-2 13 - CASSHRGEGEAFF
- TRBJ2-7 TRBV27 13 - CASSLTRDYEQYF
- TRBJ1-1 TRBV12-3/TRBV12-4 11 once CASSLQYEAFF
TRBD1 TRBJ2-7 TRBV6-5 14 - CASTPGQGWGEQYF
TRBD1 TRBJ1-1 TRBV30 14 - CAWSRTGGGTEAFF
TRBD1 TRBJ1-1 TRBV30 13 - CAWRGQANTEAFF
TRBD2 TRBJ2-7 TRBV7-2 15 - CASSLQAGAPNNRYF
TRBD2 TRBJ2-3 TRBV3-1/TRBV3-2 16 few CASSQTSGREGDTQYF
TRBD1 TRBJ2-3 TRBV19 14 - CASSTRQGADTQYF
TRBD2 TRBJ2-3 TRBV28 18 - CASSLRLAGVISTDTQYF
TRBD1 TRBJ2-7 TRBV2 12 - CASAGTAYEQYF
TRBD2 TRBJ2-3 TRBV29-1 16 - CSVVLAGGYYTDTQYF
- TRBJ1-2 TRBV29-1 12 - CSGTIANYGYTF
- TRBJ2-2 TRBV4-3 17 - CASSRQARGSGTGELFF
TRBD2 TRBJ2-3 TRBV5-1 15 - CASSLASGSTDTQYF
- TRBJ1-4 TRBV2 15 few CASRPSTSTNEKLFF
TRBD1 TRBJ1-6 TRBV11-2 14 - CASSQDRVGSPLHF
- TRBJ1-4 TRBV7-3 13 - CASSLGVNEKLFF
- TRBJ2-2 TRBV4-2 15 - CASSQGQGGTGELFF
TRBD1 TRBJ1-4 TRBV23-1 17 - CASSQSVRGRRGEKLFF
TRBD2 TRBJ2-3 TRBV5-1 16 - CASSEGLAGSTDTQYF
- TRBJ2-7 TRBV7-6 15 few CASSSGRGDLYEQYF
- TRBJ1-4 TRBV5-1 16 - CASSLVSGQGIEKLFF
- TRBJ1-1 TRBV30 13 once CAWTGLPGTEAFF
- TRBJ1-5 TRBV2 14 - CASTLEYSNQPQHF
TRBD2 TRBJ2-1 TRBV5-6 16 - CASSFGLAGETGEQFF
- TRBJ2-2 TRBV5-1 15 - CASSPEGDGTGELFF
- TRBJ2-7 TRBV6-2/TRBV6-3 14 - CASSYSGFSYEQYF
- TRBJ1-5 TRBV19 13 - CASKVAGDQPQHF
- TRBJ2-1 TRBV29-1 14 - CSVTGVSSYNEQFF
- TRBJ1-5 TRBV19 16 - CASSSQGNGGNQPQHF
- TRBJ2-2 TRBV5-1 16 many CASSLAPGSGTGELFF
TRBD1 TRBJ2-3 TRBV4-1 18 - CASSQSPPTGAGTDTQYF
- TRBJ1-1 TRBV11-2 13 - CASSLERGAAAFF
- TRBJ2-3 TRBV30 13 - CAYTTDTTDTQYF
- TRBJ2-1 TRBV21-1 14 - CASSKECHYNEQFF
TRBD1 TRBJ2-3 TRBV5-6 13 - CASSIRGSDTQYF
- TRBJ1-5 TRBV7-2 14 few CASSLELNNQPQHF
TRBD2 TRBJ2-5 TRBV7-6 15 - CASSLNAGGQETQYF
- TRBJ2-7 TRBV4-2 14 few CASSQGSQGDEQYF
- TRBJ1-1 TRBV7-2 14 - CASSLVGGGTEAFF
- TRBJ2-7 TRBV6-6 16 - CASSHRDRLSSYEQYF
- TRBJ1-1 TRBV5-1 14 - CASSPRAANTEAFF
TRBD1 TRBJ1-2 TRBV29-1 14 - CSVESGQGVLGYTF
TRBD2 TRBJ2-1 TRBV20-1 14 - CSASPSGRLSEQFF
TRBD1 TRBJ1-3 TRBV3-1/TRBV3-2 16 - CASSYIRGQSGNTIYF